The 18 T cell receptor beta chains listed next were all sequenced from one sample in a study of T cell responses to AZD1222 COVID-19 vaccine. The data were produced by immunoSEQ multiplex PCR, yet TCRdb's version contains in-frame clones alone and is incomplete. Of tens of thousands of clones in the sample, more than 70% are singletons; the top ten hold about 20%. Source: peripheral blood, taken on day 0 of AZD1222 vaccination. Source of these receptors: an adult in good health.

The CDR3 bases are TGTGCCAGCAGCCTGACAGGGGGGGAGCTGTTTTTT. Amino acids: CASSLTGGELFF. The V gene is TRBV14, the J gene TRBJ2-2; 7 nucleotides align to TRBD1. CDR1 is SGHDN and CDR2 is FVKESK in the germline V gene. CDR3 length equals 12 residues. Trimming took 4 bases from V and 8 from J; bases not matched to a gene: 1.

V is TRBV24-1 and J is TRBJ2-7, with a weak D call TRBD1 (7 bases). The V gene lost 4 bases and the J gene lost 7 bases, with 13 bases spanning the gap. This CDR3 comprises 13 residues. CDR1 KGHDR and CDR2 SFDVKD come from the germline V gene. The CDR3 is CATSDWTGGEQYF. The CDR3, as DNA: TGTGCCACCAGTGACTGGACAGGAGGGGAGCAGTACTTC.

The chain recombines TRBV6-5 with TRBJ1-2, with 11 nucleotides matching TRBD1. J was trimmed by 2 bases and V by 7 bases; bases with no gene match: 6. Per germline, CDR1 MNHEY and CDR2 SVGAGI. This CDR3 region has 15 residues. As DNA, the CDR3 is TGTGCCAGCATCGCGGGACAGGGGGGGAACTATGGCTACACCTTC. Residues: CASIAGQGGNYGYTF.

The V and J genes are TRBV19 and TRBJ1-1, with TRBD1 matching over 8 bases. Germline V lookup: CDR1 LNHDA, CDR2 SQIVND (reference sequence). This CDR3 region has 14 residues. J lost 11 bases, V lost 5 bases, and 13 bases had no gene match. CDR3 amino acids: CASSPPRANRGAFF. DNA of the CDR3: TGTGCCAGTAGTCCCCCAAGAGCGAACAGGGGGGCTTTCTTT.

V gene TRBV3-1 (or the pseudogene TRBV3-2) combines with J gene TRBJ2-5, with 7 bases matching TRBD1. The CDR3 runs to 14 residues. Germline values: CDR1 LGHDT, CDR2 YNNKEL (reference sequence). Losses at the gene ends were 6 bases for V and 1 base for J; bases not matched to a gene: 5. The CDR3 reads CASRGQALQETQYF. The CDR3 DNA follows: TGTGCCAGCAGAGGACAGGCCCTCCAAGAGACCCAGTACTTC.

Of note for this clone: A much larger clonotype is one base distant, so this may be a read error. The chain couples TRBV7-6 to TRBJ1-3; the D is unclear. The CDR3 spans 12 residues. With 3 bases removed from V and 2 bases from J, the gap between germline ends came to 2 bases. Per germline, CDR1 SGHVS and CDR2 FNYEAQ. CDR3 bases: TGTGCCAGCAGCTTTCCTGGAAACACCATATATTTT. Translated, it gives CASSFPGNTIYF.

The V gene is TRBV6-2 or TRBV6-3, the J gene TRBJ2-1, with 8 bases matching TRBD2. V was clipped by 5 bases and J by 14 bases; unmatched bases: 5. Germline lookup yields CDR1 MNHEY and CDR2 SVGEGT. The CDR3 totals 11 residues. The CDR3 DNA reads TGTGCCAGCAGTACGGGGGGGTCGGAGTTCTTC. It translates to CASSTGGSEFF.

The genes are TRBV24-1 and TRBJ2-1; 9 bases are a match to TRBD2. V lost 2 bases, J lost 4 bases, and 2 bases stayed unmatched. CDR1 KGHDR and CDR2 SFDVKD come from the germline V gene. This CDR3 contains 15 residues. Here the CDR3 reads CATSDSAGGYNEQFF. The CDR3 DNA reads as TGTGCCACCAGTGATTCAGCGGGAGGTTACAATGAGCAGTTCTTC.

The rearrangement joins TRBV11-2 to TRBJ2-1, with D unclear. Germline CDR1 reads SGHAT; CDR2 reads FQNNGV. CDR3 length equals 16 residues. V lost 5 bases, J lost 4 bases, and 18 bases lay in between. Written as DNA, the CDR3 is TGTGCCAGCAGCCCCGTAAGGGCCACAACTTACAATGAGCAGTTCTTC. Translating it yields CASSPVRATTYNEQFF.

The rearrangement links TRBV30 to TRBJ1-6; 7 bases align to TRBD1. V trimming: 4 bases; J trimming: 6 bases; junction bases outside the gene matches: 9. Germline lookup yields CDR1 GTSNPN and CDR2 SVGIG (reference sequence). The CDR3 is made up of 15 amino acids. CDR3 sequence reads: CAWKKTGVGNSPLHF. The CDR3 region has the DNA TGTGCCTGGAAGAAAACAGGGGTTGGTAATTCACCCCTCCACTTT.

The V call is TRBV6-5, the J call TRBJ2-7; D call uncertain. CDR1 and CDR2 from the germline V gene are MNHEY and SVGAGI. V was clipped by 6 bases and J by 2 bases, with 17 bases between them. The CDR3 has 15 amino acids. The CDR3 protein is CASRRSLGTAYEQYF. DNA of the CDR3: TGTGCCAGCAGACGCTCTTTAGGTACGGCCTACGAGCAGTACTTC.

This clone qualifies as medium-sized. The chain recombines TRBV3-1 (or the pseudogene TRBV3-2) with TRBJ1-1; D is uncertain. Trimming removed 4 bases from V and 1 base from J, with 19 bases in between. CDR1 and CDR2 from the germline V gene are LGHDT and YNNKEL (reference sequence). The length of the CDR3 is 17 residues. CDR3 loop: CASSPNRYAEPNTEAFF. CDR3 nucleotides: TGTGCCAGCAGCCCCAATCGGTATGCCGAACCGAACACTGAAGCTTTCTTT.

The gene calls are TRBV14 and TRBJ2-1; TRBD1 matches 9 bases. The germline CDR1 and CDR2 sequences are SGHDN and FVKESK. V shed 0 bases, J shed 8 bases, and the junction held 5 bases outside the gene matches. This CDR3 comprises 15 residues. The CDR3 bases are TGTGCCAGCAGCCAAGAAAACAGGGGGCGCGATGAGCAGTTCTTC. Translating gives CASSQENRGRDEQFF.

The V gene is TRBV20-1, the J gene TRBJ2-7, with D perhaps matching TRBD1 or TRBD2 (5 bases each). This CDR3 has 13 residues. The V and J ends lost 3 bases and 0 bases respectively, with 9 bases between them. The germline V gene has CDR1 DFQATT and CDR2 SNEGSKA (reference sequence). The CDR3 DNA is TGCAGTGCTAGTAAGGGGACCTCCTACGAGCAGTACTTC. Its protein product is CSASKGTSYEQYF.

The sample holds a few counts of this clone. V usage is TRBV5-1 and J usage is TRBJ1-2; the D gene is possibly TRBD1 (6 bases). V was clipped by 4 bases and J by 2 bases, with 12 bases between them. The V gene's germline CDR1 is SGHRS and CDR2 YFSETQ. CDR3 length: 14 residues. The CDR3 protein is CASSPIGQNYGYTF. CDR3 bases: TGCGCCAGCAGCCCTATTGGACAGAACTATGGCTACACCTTC.

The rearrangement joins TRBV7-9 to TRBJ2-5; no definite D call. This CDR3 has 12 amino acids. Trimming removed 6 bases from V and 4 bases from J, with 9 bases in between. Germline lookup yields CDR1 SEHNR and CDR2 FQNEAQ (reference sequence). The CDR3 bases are TGTGCCAGCAGTCCCATGCGAGAGACCCAGTACTTC. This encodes CASSPMRETQYF.

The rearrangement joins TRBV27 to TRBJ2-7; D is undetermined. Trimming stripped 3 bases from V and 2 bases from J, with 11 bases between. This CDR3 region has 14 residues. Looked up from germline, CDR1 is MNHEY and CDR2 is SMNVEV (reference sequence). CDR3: CASSFRPGPYEQYF. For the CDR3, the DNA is TGTGCCAGCAGTTTTAGGCCTGGACCCTACGAGCAGTACTTC.

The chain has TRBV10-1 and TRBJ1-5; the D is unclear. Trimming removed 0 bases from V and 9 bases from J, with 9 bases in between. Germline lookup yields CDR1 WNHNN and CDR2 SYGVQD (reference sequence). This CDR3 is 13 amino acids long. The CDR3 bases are TGCGCCAGCAGTGAGTCTCAGGATTCGCCCCAGCATTTT. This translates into CASSESQDSPQHF.